This is a list of T cell receptor beta chains from one sample in a study of cytomegalovirus exposure and HLA in healthy donors. TCRdb's table, derived via immunoSEQ multiplex PCR, lists solely in-frame clones and lacks some. The sample comprises approximately 170,000 clones, approximately 80% of which are singletons, and less than 2.5% rests with the top ten. Sequencing input: PBMCs. The receptors come from a male donor in good health and CMV-seronegative. Both conserved end residues are part of each CDR3. A D gene is named only where the DNA matches it firmly. Not all rows give a size; the values are once, few, many and, for expanded clones, a class.

V gene	D gene	J gene	clone size	CDR3 protein	CDR3 DNA
TRBV11-2	TRBD1	TRBJ2-5	-	CASTRTGGWETQYF	TGTGCCAGCACCAGGACAGGGGGCTGGGAGACCCAGTACTTC
TRBV19	-	TRBJ2-1	-	CASSNVRVNEQFF	TGTGCCAGTAGTAATGTGAGAGTCAATGAGCAGTTCTTC
TRBV6-5	-	TRBJ1-2	-	CASSYSRGSNYGYTF	TGTGCCAGCAGTTACTCGAGGGGGAGTAACTATGGCTACACCTTC
TRBV7-8	-	TRBJ2-5	-	CASSLETEQETQYF	TGTGCCAGCAGCTTGGAAACAGAACAAGAGACCCAGTACTTC
TRBV7-9	TRBD2	TRBJ2-4	-	CASSPPSGSKNIQYF	TGTGCCAGCAGCCCACCTAGCGGGAGCAAAAACATTCAGTACTTC
TRBV6-5	TRBD1	TRBJ2-7	-	CASSRQGRSYEQYF	TGTGCCAGCAGTAGACAGGGGAGGTCCTACGAGCAGTACTTC
TRBV19	TRBD1	TRBJ2-1	-	CASSIIPGDRDNEQFF	TGTGCCAGTAGTATCATCCCTGGCGACAGGGACAATGAGCAGTTCTTC
TRBV14	-	TRBJ1-1	-	CASSLLGPEAFF	TGTGCCAGCAGCCTGCTAGGTCCAGAAGCTTTCTTT
TRBV5-6	-	TRBJ1-2	once	CASGRVAGNYGYTF	TGTGCCAGCGGTAGAGTAGCGGGGAACTATGGCTACACCTTC
TRBV27	TRBD1	TRBJ1-1	-	CASSLYRGLGMNTEAFF	TGTGCCAGCAGTTTGTACAGGGGACTCGGCATGAACACTGAAGCTTTCTTT
TRBV15	-	TRBJ2-1	-	CATSSRLPNEQFF	TGTGCCACCAGCAGTCGTCTCCCCAATGAGCAGTTCTTC
TRBV11-2	-	TRBJ2-3	-	CASSLLRVRKGTDTQYF	TGTGCCAGCAGCCTTCTCAGGGTCCGAAAAGGGACAGATACGCAGTATTTT
TRBV7-7	TRBD1	TRBJ2-1	once	CASSRQGASYNEQFF	TGTGCCAGCAGCCGTCAGGGGGCCTCCTACAATGAGCAGTTCTTC
TRBV2	TRBD1	TRBJ2-2	few	CASSERTGPVGELFF	TGTGCCAGCAGTGAAAGGACAGGGCCCGTCGGGGAGCTGTTTTTT
TRBV7-2	TRBD1	TRBJ1-5	-	CASSLAGQGEQHF	TGTGCCAGCAGCTTAGCGGGACAGGGGGAACAGCATTTT
TRBV30	-	TRBJ2-2	once	CAWRWGGAGELFF	TGTGCCTGGAGATGGGGGGGCGCCGGGGAGCTGTTTTTT
TRBV21-1	-	TRBJ2-7	-	CASSNLEREGLDEQYF	TGTGCCAGCAGCAATTTGGAGCGGGAGGGCCTCGACGAGCAGTACTTC
TRBV7-2	TRBD2	TRBJ2-2	-	CASSLVRGLAAGELFF	TGTGCCAGCAGCTTAGTTCGGGGACTAGCGGCCGGGGAGCTGTTTTTT
TRBV2	-	TRBJ1-2	-	CASSVLATGGGYTF	TGTGCCAGCAGCGTCCTTGCTACGGGAGGTGGCTACACCTTC
TRBV7-2	-	TRBJ2-5	-	CASSFQGVETQYF	TGTGCCAGCAGCTTCCAGGGTGTGGAGACCCAGTACTTC
TRBV18	-	TRBJ1-4	-	CASSPGRNEKLFF	TGTGCCAGCTCTCCTGGCAGGAATGAAAAACTGTTTTTT
TRBV19	TRBD2	TRBJ2-5	-	CASSMTSGSLETQYF	TGTGCCAGTAGTATGACTAGCGGGAGCTTGGAGACCCAGTACTTC
TRBV4-2	TRBD1	TRBJ2-7	-	CASSQVSDRDEQYF	TGTGCCAGCAGCCAAGTTTCGGACAGGGACGAGCAGTACTTC
TRBV5-1	TRBD1	TRBJ1-2	-	CASSLEGARNHYGYPF	TGCGCCAGCAGCTTAGAGGGGGCCCGCAACCACTATGGCTACCCCTTC
TRBV6-5	TRBD1	TRBJ1-2	once	CASGDGTGIFFGYTF	TGTGCCAGCGGCGACGGGACAGGGATCTTCTTTGGCTACACCTTC
TRBV7-9	-	TRBJ2-7	once	CASSLRTQPEQYF	TGTGCCAGCAGCTTAAGAACACAGCCCGAGCAGTACTTC
TRBV9	-	TRBJ2-7	-	CASSVGGGVSSYEQYF	TGTGCCAGCAGCGTAGGAGGGGGGGTTAGCTCCTACGAGCAGTACTTC
TRBV9	TRBD2	TRBJ2-3	-	CASSLLSGGAPDTQYF	TGTGCCAGCAGCCTCCTTAGCGGGGGGGCCCCAGATACGCAGTATTTT
TRBV5-1	TRBD2	TRBJ2-2	-	CASSQTRGDTGELFF	TGCGCCAGCAGCCAAACGCGGGGGGACACCGGGGAGCTGTTTTTT
TRBV28	TRBD2	TRBJ2-7	-	CASSVDSGRAFSEQYF	TGTGCCAGCAGTGTGGATAGCGGGAGAGCGTTTAGCGAGCAGTACTTC
TRBV28	TRBD2	TRBJ2-1	-	CASNAWSTSGPNEQFF	TGTGCCAGCAACGCCTGGAGTACTAGCGGACCCAATGAGCAGTTCTTC
TRBV7-9	TRBD1	TRBJ1-1	-	CASGVQGPNEAFF	TGTGCCAGCGGAGTACAGGGGCCAAATGAAGCTTTCTTT
TRBV6-5	TRBD1	TRBJ2-7	-	CASSRDRGTHEQYF	TGTGCCAGCAGCCGGGACAGGGGGACCCACGAGCAGTACTTC
TRBV19	-	TRBJ2-5	-	CASGEGWLFYF	TGTGCCAGTGGCGAGGGCTGGCTTTTTTACTTC
TRBV30	TRBD2	TRBJ2-3	once	CAWSVLAGRADTQYF	TGTGCCTGGAGTGTACTAGCGGGGAGAGCAGATACGCAGTATTTT
TRBV11-2	TRBD1	TRBJ1-6	-	CASSSTGQGTSPLHF	TGTGCCAGCAGCTCGACGGGACAGGGGACCTCACCCCTCCACTTT
TRBV6-5	-	TRBJ1-1	-	CASSRSGTEAFF	TGTGCCAGCAGTCGATCGGGCACTGAAGCTTTCTTT
TRBV19	TRBD1	TRBJ1-6	-	CASSKAGGERSPLHF	TGTGCCAGTAGTAAGGCAGGGGGAGAACGTTCACCCCTCCACTTT
TRBV5-5	-	TRBJ2-5	-	CASSANGETQYF	TGTGCCAGCAGCGCGAACGGGGAGACCCAGTACTTC
TRBV19	-	TRBJ2-7	-	CASSSRLYSGDYEQYF	TGTGCCAGTAGTAGCCGCCTTTATAGCGGAGATTACGAGCAGTACTTC